This is a list of T cell receptor beta chains from one sample in a study of Tregs in tolerant kidney transplant recipients. Here immunoSEQ multiplex PCR was the method, and the copy in TCRdb shows in-frame clones only, minus some. The sample lists some 240,000 clones; roughly four fifths were seen once. Sequencing was done on a sample of CD4+ T cells from blood. Receptors were obtained from a human donor in good health. Both conserved end residues are part of each CDR3. The D gene is left open where the match is weak. The size field is filled for only some rows; it gives once, few, many or a size class.

V gene	J gene	D gene	clone size	CDR3 DNA	CDR3 protein
TRBV5-5	TRBJ2-5	-	-	TGTGCCAGCAGTCCGATTGGGTTTGGCGAGACCCAGTACTTC	CASSPIGFGETQYF
TRBV7-3	TRBJ2-2	-	once	TGTGCCAGCAGCGTCTTGACAGGGAACACCGGGGAGCTGTTTTTT	CASSVLTGNTGELFF
TRBV5-6	TRBJ1-5	-	-	TGTGCCAGCAGCTTGGAAATGGGTGCAGAAACCTATAGCAATCAGCCCCAGCATTTT	CASSLEMGAETYSNQPQHF
TRBV10-3	TRBJ2-7	TRBD2	-	TGTGCCATCAGTTATGGGGGAGGGGAGCAGTACTTC	CAISYGGGEQYF
TRBV11-2	TRBJ1-1	TRBD1	-	TGTGCCAGCAGCTTGGGACAGGGGGCGACTGAAGCTTTCTTT	CASSLGQGATEAFF
TRBV6-5	TRBJ2-3	-	-	TGTGCCAGCAGTTACTCCCCCACCGATACGCAGTATTTT	CASSYSPTDTQYF
TRBV19	TRBJ2-7	-	-	TGTGCCAGTAGTTGGGGAGAGAAATCCTACGAGCAGTACTTC	CASSWGEKSYEQYF
TRBV4-2	TRBJ2-2	-	-	TGTGCCAGCAGCCATGCCTCTGTCGGGGAGAACACCGGGGAGCTGTTTTTT	CASSHASVGENTGELFF
TRBV15	TRBJ1-2	-	-	TGTGCCACCAGCATACAGGTACAGGGTGGCTACACCTTC	CATSIQVQGGYTF
TRBV5-1	TRBJ1-1	-	-	TGCGCCAGCAGCTTCGAGCGTCAGATTAACACTGAAGCTTTCTTT	CASSFERQINTEAFF
TRBV7-7	TRBJ2-3	TRBD2	once	TGTGCCAGCAGCTTAGGCGGACTAGGCCCAGATACGCAGTATTTT	CASSLGGLGPDTQYF
TRBV30	TRBJ1-3	-	-	TGTGCCTGGAGTAAAAACTCTGGAAACACCATATATTTT	CAWSKNSGNTIYF
TRBV9	TRBJ1-3	TRBD1	-	TGTGCCAGCAGCCATATAGGGACAGGGAACTCTGGAAACACCATATATTTT	CASSHIGTGNSGNTIYF
TRBV18	TRBJ2-3	-	-	TGTGCCAGCTCACCAGGTGACACAGATACGCAGTATTTT	CASSPGDTDTQYF
TRBV5-1	TRBJ1-4	-	-	TGCGCCAGCAGCTTGGAAACCTTTAATGAAAAACTGTTTTTT	CASSLETFNEKLFF
TRBV18	TRBJ2-1	-	-	TGTGCCAGCTCACCTCAGGAGGGTAATGAGCAGTTCTTC	CASSPQEGNEQFF
TRBV30	TRBJ1-5	-	few	TGTGCCTGGAGGGGATCGATTGACGGTCAGCCCCAGCATTTT	CAWRGSIDGQPQHF
TRBV4-2	TRBJ2-1	-	few	TGTGCCAGCACGCCTGATAGCTCCTACAATGAGCAGTTCTTC	CASTPDSSYNEQFF
TRBV21-1	TRBJ2-1	-	-	TGTGCCAGCAGCAAAGCGGGGGGGACAAGATCCTACAATGAGCAGTTCTTC	CASSKAGGTRSYNEQFF
TRBV18	TRBJ2-7	-	-	TGTGCCAGCTCCCCTTGGACAGTCTACGAGCAGTACTTC	CASSPWTVYEQYF
TRBV5-4	TRBJ1-2	-	-	TGTGCCAGCAGGGGATGGGCTAACTATGGCTACACCTTC	CASRGWANYGYTF
TRBV13	TRBJ2-6	TRBD1	-	TGTGCCAGCAGCTTGGTCCGGCAGGGGGTAGTTGGGGCCAACGTCCTGACTTTC	CASSLVRQGVVGANVLTF
TRBV7-9	TRBJ1-1	-	-	TGTGCCAGCAGCCGGATGCCATATGAAGCTTTCTTT	CASSRMPYEAFF
TRBV4-1	TRBJ2-7	-	-	TGCGCCAGCAGCGGGGGGTTTCGCTCCTACGAGCAGTACTTC	CASSGGFRSYEQYF
TRBV5-6	TRBJ1-2	-	-	TGTGCCAGCAGCCGTCGGGAATCGGGTGGCTACACCTTC	CASSRRESGGYTF
TRBV2	TRBJ1-3	TRBD1	-	TGTGCCAGCAGCGGACAGGGATTGACCATATATTTT	CASSGQGLTIYF
TRBV10-3	TRBJ1-1	TRBD1	-	TGTGCCATCAGCCGACAGGGGGCGGACACTGAAGCTTTCTTT	CAISRQGADTEAFF
TRBV11-2	TRBJ2-3	-	few	TGTGCCAGCAGCTTATTGGACTTTTCAGATACGCAGTATTTT	CASSLLDFSDTQYF
TRBV7-7	TRBJ2-5	TRBD2	-	TGTGCTAGCAGCTTACTAGCGAGGGAGACCCAGTACTTC	CASSLLARETQYF
TRBV9	TRBJ2-2	-	-	TGTGCCAGCAGCGCCCGGGTCGCGGGCGGGGAGCTGTTTTTT	CASSARVAGGELFF
TRBV11-2	TRBJ2-3	-	once	TGTGCCAGCAGCTTAGTTGCGACTAGCACAGATACGCAGTATTTT	CASSLVATSTDTQYF
TRBV5-1	TRBJ2-5	-	-	TGCGCCAGCAGCGAGGGCCTGAGCGCGGAGACCCAGTACTTC	CASSEGLSAETQYF
TRBV19	TRBJ1-1	-	-	TGTGCCAGTAACGTACAGGCTGGGACTGAAGCTTTCTTT	CASNVQAGTEAFF
TRBV6-1	TRBJ2-7	-	once	TGTGCCAGCACCAGTGGGATTTGGGGGAACGAGCAGTACTTC	CASTSGIWGNEQYF
TRBV15	TRBJ2-7	TRBD2	-	TGTGCCACCAGCAGACGACTAGCGGGAGTTGACGAGCAGTACTTC	CATSRRLAGVDEQYF
TRBV10-2	TRBJ2-1	TRBD2	-	TGCGCCAGCACCTACGGGACTAGCCGGGGCAATGAGCAGTTCTTC	CASTYGTSRGNEQFF
TRBV4-1	TRBJ1-5	-	-	TGCGCCAGCAGCCAAGATTTGTTACAGAGCAATCAGCCCCAGCATTTT	CASSQDLLQSNQPQHF
TRBV5-4	TRBJ2-1	-	-	TGTGCCAGCAGCTTGGCCGGTGGCGGGTTTGGGAATGAGCAGTTCTTC	CASSLAGGGFGNEQFF
TRBV10-1	TRBJ2-5	TRBD1	-	TGCGCCAGCAGTGAGGGACAGGTCCAAGAGACCCAGTACTTC	CASSEGQVQETQYF
TRBV4-1	TRBJ2-7	-	-	TGCGCCAGCAGCCAGGACCCCAGGGTCTACGAGCAGTACTTC	CASSQDPRVYEQYF
TRBV5-4	TRBJ1-6	-	-	TGTGCCAGCAGCTTGGCGGGGCCCAGCTCCTATAATTCACCCCTCCACTTT	CASSLAGPSSYNSPLHF
TRBV7-6	TRBJ2-1	-	-	TGTGCCAGCAGCTTTGGTCCGGCCCGAATTTATGAGCAGTTCTTC	CASSFGPARIYEQFF
TRBV6-5	TRBJ1-1	-	-	TGTGCCAGCAGAACCGGGGGGAGAGGGAGCACTGAAGCTTTCTTT	CASRTGGRGSTEAFF
TRBV29-1	TRBJ2-3	-	-	TGCAGCGTTGGTCAGGGAGCCCGCACAGATACGCAGTATTTT	CSVGQGARTDTQYF
TRBV29-1	TRBJ2-5	TRBD1	-	TGCAGCGAATACAGGGGAGAGACCCAGTACTTC	CSEYRGETQYF